This entry is about one T cell receptor (beta chain). Constant-region reverse primers amplified full-length variable regions, followed by semi-nested Nested Universal Primer A PCR. MiXCR, applied by TCRdb to the 5' RACE reads, yields one record per CDR3 protein. The repertoire holds 7,000 to 9,000 distinct CDR3 sequences, with 45% to 70% as singletons. Trimming at V came to 0 bases and at J to 4 bases, leaving 3 bases not matched to a gene. The germline gives CDR1 LNHNV, CDR2 YYDKDF (reference sequence). The CDR3 covers 16 residues. Tregs were sorted as CD4+CD25+CD127-/low cells. This chain joins TRBV15 and TRBJ2-3, with TRBD1 matching 11 bases. The sequenced sample consisted of Tregs sorted from a lymph node. This TCR was sampled from a female donor with breast cancer. Written as DNA, the CDR3 is TGTGCCACCAGCAGAGATCGGACAGGGGGCTCAGATACGCAGTATTTT. It specifies CATSRDRTGGSDTQYF.